This paragraph reports one T cell receptor beta chain. This record belongs to a study of blood T cell repertoires in COVID-19. About the research overall: Sites across the United States, Italy and Spain contributed samples from acute and convalescent COVID-19. Nucleic acid was either cDNA or gDNA, and it came from T cells, B-cell-depleted T cells, or PBMCs.

CDR1 and CDR2 from the germline V gene are SGHTA and FQGNSA. This CDR3 spans 14 amino acids. J lost 3 bases, V lost 5 bases, and 3 bases had no gene match. In the study's own analysis: Estimates of nucleated cell counts were drawn from the amplification of reference gene primers. Measured with immunoSEQ multiplex PCR; TCRdb has only the in-frame clones, and not every one. V, J and clone size are taken as reported in that table, and D and trimming were inferred from the DNA itself. This table has 150,000 or so clones, about 87% appearing once. The material sequenced was peripheral blood. This receptor was identified in a man older than 75 with acute or convalescent COVID-19. The genes are TRBV7-2 and TRBJ2-5; TRBD2 matches 10 bases. The CDR3 is CASSNGLAEETQYF. The CDR3 DNA follows: TGTGCCAGCAGCAACGGACTAGCGGAAGAGACCCAGTACTTC. Full variable domain (rest looked up from reference TRBV7-2 and TRBJ2-5): GAGVSQSPSNKVTEKGKDVELRCDPISGHTALYWYRQSLGQGLEFLIYFQGNSAPDKSGLPSDRFSAERTGGSVSTLTIQRTQQEDSAVYLCASSNGLAEETQYFGPGTRLLVL.